This passage covers 27 T cell receptor beta chains from one sample sequenced in a study of shared clonotypes between healthy human individuals. Method: immunoSEQ multiplex PCR; TCRdb's copy keeps in-frame clones and lacks some. The repertoire holds roughly 2.2 million clones, with 85% to 95% as singletons. Sequenced: naive CD4+ T cells from PBMCs. Subset specified: CD45RA+ positively selected. The origin of the receptors is a man aged 18 to 30 in good health. Some clones in this sample may be carry-over from other donors' samples.

For this clone: This sample also contains other DNA sequences that code for the same CDR3. The chain links TRBV5-1 to TRBJ2-3, with TRBD2 matching over 8 bases. Germline CDR1 is SGHRS and CDR2 is YFSETQ. There are 15 residues in the CDR3. Trimming removed 4 bases from V and 2 bases from J; junction bases left unmatched: 6. CDR3 nucleotides: TGCGCCAGCAGCCTAATAGCGGGATCCACAGATACGCAGTATTTT. Amino acid sequence: CASSLIAGSTDTQYF.

A few counts support this clone. Distinct nucleotide sequences in the sample also encode this CDR3. V usage is TRBV5-8 and J usage is TRBJ2-3; D remains ambiguous. The V gene lost 1 base and the J gene lost 5 bases, with 5 bases spanning the gap. The germline CDR1 and CDR2 sequences are SGHTS and YDEGEE. This CDR3 comprises 12 residues. The chain's CDR3 is CASSLLGDTQYF. CDR3 in DNA: TGTGCCAGCAGCTTGTTGGGAGATACGCAGTATTTT. The full variable domain, rest sourced from reference TRBV5-8 and TRBJ2-3, is EAGVTQSPTHLIKTRGQQATLRCSPISGHTSVYWYQQALGLGLQFLLWYDEGEERNRGNFPPRFSGRQFPNYSSELNVNALELEDSALYLCASSLLGDTQYFGPGTRLTVL.

As regards this clone: Other DNA sequences in the same sample also yield this CDR3. The rearrangement joins TRBV18 to TRBJ1-2; D is unclear. Germline loops: CDR1 KGHSH, CDR2 LQKENI. The CDR3 loop spans 12 amino acids. V lost 3 bases and J lost 2, with 4 bases in between. The CDR3 DNA follows: TGTGCCAGCTCACCCCGGAACTATGGCTACACCTTC. Amino acid sequence: CASSPRNYGYTF.

This clone was counted a single time. The chain couples TRBV18 to TRBJ1-2; D not certain. Trimming took 0 bases from V and 8 from J, leaving 13 bases between them. This CDR3 has 14 residues. Germline V gene sequence: CDR1 KGHSH, CDR2 LQKENI. As DNA, the CDR3 is TGTGCCAGCTCACCACCGTCAGGTGGAGGGGGCTACACCTTC. This encodes CASSPPSGGGGYTF.

The chain uses TRBV4-2 and TRBJ2-5; D is ambiguous. The CDR3 sequence is 13 residues long. V was cut by 1 base and J by 5 bases, with 8 bases left in between. Germline V gene data show CDR1 as LGHNA and CDR2 as YNFKEQ. CDR3: CASSQGLWETQYF. The CDR3 DNA sequence: TGTGCCAGCAGCCAAGGCCTTTGGGAGACCCAGTACTTC.

The rearrangement links TRBV19 to TRBJ2-1, with D perhaps TRBD1 (6 bases). Germline CDR1 LNHDA, CDR2 SQIVND (reference sequence). The germline V and J ends were trimmed by 5 bases and 2 bases, with 16 bases remaining between them. The CDR3 is 16 amino acids. The CDR3 sequence is CASSRNTGLPYNEQFF. CDR3 in DNA: TGTGCCAGTAGTCGCAATACAGGGCTTCCCTACAATGAGCAGTTCTTC.

V usage is TRBV6-6 and J usage is TRBJ2-7, with D tentatively TRBD2 (5 bases). Trimming removed 0 bases at V and 3 bases at J, with 15 bases between. This CDR3 spans 16 amino acids. In germline, CDR1 is MNHNY, CDR2 SVGAGI (reference sequence). The CDR3 reads CASSYSRASKGYEQYF. The CDR3 bases are TGTGCCAGCAGTTACTCGAGGGCTAGTAAAGGCTACGAGCAGTACTTC.

This CDR3 is CASSPGVLNYGYTF. CDR3 DNA sequence: TGTGCCAGCAGCCCAGGGGTCCTAAACTATGGCTACACCTTC. The V gene is TRBV9, the J gene TRBJ1-2, with D maybe TRBD1 (6 bases). Germline assignment: CDR1 SGDLS and CDR2 YYNGEE. V was cut by 4 bases and J by 2 bases, with 12 bases left in between. This CDR3 comprises 14 residues.

This chain uses TRBV5-6 with TRBJ2-1; 7 nucleotides align to TRBD1. The CDR3 loop spans 14 amino acids. J gave up 4 bases and V 3 bases, and 4 bases lay outside the gene matches. The V gene's germline CDR1 is SGHDT and CDR2 YYEEEE. Written as DNA, the CDR3 is TGTGCCAGCAGCTGGGGGACAGCTTACAATGAGCAGTTCTTC. Translating gives CASSWGTAYNEQFF.

V gene TRBV18 combines with J gene TRBJ2-7, with TRBD2 matching 10 bases. V shed 4 bases, J shed 4 bases, and the junction held 16 bases outside the gene matches. The CDR3 is 18 residues long. The germline CDR1 and CDR2 sequences are KGHSH and LQKENI. CDR3 nucleotide sequence: TGTGCCAGCTCACGAAAAGGTACTAGCGGGGAGCCAGGATACGAGCAGTACTTC. Translation: CASSRKGTSGEPGYEQYF.

The chain is built from TRBV5-5 and TRBJ1-4; D perhaps matches TRBD1 (5 bases). Trimming took 4 bases from V and 3 from J, leaving 13 bases between them. The CDR3 sequence is 15 residues long. Looked up from germline, CDR1 is SGHKS and CDR2 is YYEKEE (reference sequence). The DNA of the CDR3 is TGTGCCAGCAGCGTCCGGGACGCACCTAATGAAAAACTGTTTTTT. It translates to CASSVRDAPNEKLFF.

The chain recombines TRBV2 with TRBJ1-1, with D unclear. There are 12 residues in the CDR3. V was trimmed by 8 bases and J by 4 bases, leaving 11 bases between them. Per the germline V gene, CDR1 is SNHLY and CDR2 is FYNNEI. CDR3 loop: CASLYGPTEAFF. The CDR3 bases are TGTGCCAGCTTATACGGGCCCACTGAAGCTTTCTTT.

CDR3 DNA: TGTGCCTGGAGTAGAGCCGGGACTAGCGGCTACGAGCAGTACTTC. Translating gives CAWSRAGTSGYEQYF. The chain recombines TRBV30 with TRBJ2-7, with 11 bases aligning to TRBD2. V shed 2 bases, J shed 3 bases, and the junction held 6 bases outside the gene matches. CDR1 and CDR2 (germline): GTSNPN, SVGIG (reference sequence). The CDR3 is 15 amino acids.

Details on this clone: Other DNA sequences within the sample encode an identical CDR3. The J gene is TRBJ1-1, the V gene TRBV6-1, with 9 bases identical to TRBD1. The CDR3 spans 13 residues. Germline CDR1 and CDR2: MNHNS and SASEGT. The J segment lost 4 bases and the V segment lost 6 bases, leaving 3 bases of the junction unmatched. The CDR3 protein is CASRGQGSTEAFF. In DNA, the CDR3 is TGTGCCAGCAGGGGACAGGGATCCACTGAAGCTTTCTTT.

As to this clone: At one boundary the junction diverges from the germline segment, which might be a read error. V gene TRBV19 combines with J gene TRBJ2-7, with D perhaps matching TRBD1 (5 bases). This CDR3 has 13 residues. The germline CDR1 and CDR2 sequences are LNHDA and SQIVND (reference sequence). CDR3 DNA: TGTGCCAGTAGCATAGATAGGTCAGGGCCGCGGTACTTC. This gives the protein CASSIDRSGPRYF.

There are a few counts of this clone. Distinct nucleotide sequences in the sample also encode this CDR3. This chain links TRBV2 with TRBJ1-2; D uncertain. V was clipped by 3 bases and J by 2 bases, with 7 bases between them. CDR1 is SNHLY and CDR2 is FYNNEI in the germline V gene. The CDR3 is made up of 13 amino acids. The chain's CDR3 is CASSEEGNYGYTF. CDR3 nucleotides: TGTGCCAGCAGTGAGGAAGGAAACTATGGCTACACCTTC.

This rearrangement joins TRBV18 to TRBJ1-4; D is unresolved. The ends were cut back, 0 bases at V and 0 bases at J, with 8 bases in the middle. CDR1 and CDR2 from the germline V gene are KGHSH and LQKENI. The CDR3 consists of 16 residues. The CDR3 loop is CASSPPQSATNEKLFF. The CDR3 nucleotides are TGTGCCAGCTCACCACCCCAGAGTGCAACTAATGAAAAACTGTTTTTT.

This chain joins TRBV19 and TRBJ2-7, with TRBD2 matching over 15 bases. Germline V gene sequence: CDR1 LNHDA, CDR2 SQIVND (reference sequence). This CDR3 spans 17 amino acids. V was pared by 3 bases and J by 4 bases, with 7 bases of the junction left unmatched. The CDR3 is CASSMGLAGGQTYEQYF. CDR3 nucleotide sequence: TGTGCCAGTAGTATGGGACTAGCGGGAGGCCAAACATACGAGCAGTACTTC.

The J gene is TRBJ1-1, the V gene TRBV9; D possibly corresponds to TRBD1 (6 bases). The CDR3 runs 13 residues. Trimming removed 3 bases from V and 4 bases from J, with 10 bases in between. Germline CDR1 and CDR2: SGDLS and YYNGEE. The chain's CDR3 is CASSGGTSTEAFF. The CDR3 DNA reads as TGTGCCAGCAGCGGAGGGACAAGCACTGAAGCTTTCTTT.

As for this clone: This sample includes further DNA sequences coding for the same CDR3. V usage is TRBV9 and J usage is TRBJ2-5; D gene ambiguous. Trimming left V 2 bases short and J 0 bases short, with 8 bases between. Germline CDR1 SGDLS, CDR2 YYNGEE. The CDR3 totals 14 residues. Here the CDR3 DNA reads TGTGCCAGCAGCGTCGGCGCCTACCAAGAGACCCAGTACTTC. Protein sequence: CASSVGAYQETQYF.

The count of this clone is one. The V and J genes are TRBV7-9 and TRBJ1-1; weak D call: TRBD1 (6 bases). The V end was cut by 5 bases, the J end by 1 base, with 20 bases between. This CDR3 comprises 17 residues. The germline V gene encodes CDR1 SEHNR and CDR2 FQNEAQ (reference sequence). CDR3 DNA sequence: TGTGCCAGCAGCCCCTCCACCCGACAGGCGGGGAACACTGAAGCTTTCTTT. Translated: CASSPSTRQAGNTEAFF. Based on the CDR3 plus reference TRBV7-9 and TRBJ1-1, the full variable domain is DTGVSQNPRHKITKRGQNVTFRCDPISEHNRLYWYRQTLGQGPEFLTYFQNEAQLEKSRLLSDRFSAERPKGSFSTLEIQRTEQGDSAMYLCASSPSTRQAGNTEAFFGQGTRLTVV.

This clone appeared once. V is TRBV7-9 and J is TRBJ1-4; maybe TRBD1 (5 bases). In germline, CDR1 is SEHNR, CDR2 FQNEAQ (reference sequence). With 5 bases removed from V and 0 bases from J, the gap between germline ends came to 7 bases. CDR3 size: 14 residues. DNA of the CDR3: TGTGCCAGCAGCCCACAGGCAACTAATGAAAAACTGTTTTTT. Protein sequence: CASSPQATNEKLFF.

A remark on this clone: Other DNA sequences from this sample encode an identical CDR3 as well. V gene TRBV6-5 combines with J gene TRBJ1-5; 7 bases agree with TRBD1. V gave up 5 bases and J gave up 2 bases; unmatched junction bases: 3. Germline CDR1 is MNHEY and CDR2 is SVGAGI. The CDR3 runs to 14 residues. CDR3 nucleotides: TGTGCCAGCAGTCCCGGGACAGGCAATCAGCCCCAGCATTTT. Amino acid sequence: CASSPGTGNQPQHF.

The chain carries TRBV28 and TRBJ2-6; weak D call: TRBD1 (5 bases). V was cut by 4 bases and J by 0 bases, with 13 bases left in between. This CDR3 spans 17 amino acids. CDR1 is MDHEN and CDR2 is SYDVKM in the germline V gene. CDR3 nucleotides: TGTGCCAGCAGTTCGATTCAGGGAAACTCTGGGGCCAACGTCCTGACTTTC. Its translation: CASSSIQGNSGANVLTF.

This clone was recorded once. The rearrangement uses TRBV5-4 and TRBJ2-5; possibly TRBD2 for D (5 bases). V was pared by 10 bases and J by 5 bases, with 18 bases between. The CDR3 has 13 amino acids. The germline V gene encodes CDR1 SGHNT and CDR2 YYREEE (reference sequence). CDR3 loop: CARHDRGSETQYF. CDR3 nucleotides: TGTGCCCGCCATGATCGGGGTTCGGAGACCCAGTACTTC.

The chain combines TRBV6-1 with TRBJ1-2; D perhaps matches TRBD1 (6 bases). Between the trimmed V and J ends, which lost 2 bases and 4 bases, there was a span of 14 bases. Germline loops: CDR1 MNHNS, CDR2 SASEGT. The length of the CDR3 is 15 residues. CDR3 in amino acids: CASSEFRQALYGYTF. CDR3 nucleotides: TGTGCCAGCAGTGAATTCAGACAGGCGCTCTATGGCTACACCTTC.

The V and J genes are TRBV5-8 and TRBJ1-3; D uncertain. The germline V and J ends were trimmed by 4 bases and 0 bases, with 14 bases remaining between them. The CDR3 runs to 16 residues. Germline V CDR1 and CDR2: SGHTS, YDEGEE. CDR3 coding DNA: TGTGCCAGCAGCCCTCGTCCCAGGAGCTCTGGAAACACCATATATTTT. Its translation is CASSPRPRSSGNTIYF.